This TCR beta chain derives from a study of technical replicates of blood from a few donors. Profiled with immunoSEQ multiplex PCR; TCRdb holds only in-frame clones, not every one. The sample has tens of thousands of clones; roughly 94% are singletons. This CDR3 comprises 15 residues. The ends lost 6 bases at V and 4 bases at J; junction bases unmatched: 4. CDR1 is LNHDA and CDR2 is SQIVND in the germline V gene (reference sequence). The chain is built from TRBV19 and TRBJ2-7; TRBD2 aligns across 15 bases. This clonotype was obtained from a human donor in good health. Sequenced input: T cells isolated from PBMCs. The CDR3 DNA follows: TGTGCCAGTAGCGGACTAGCGGGAGGGCCGTACGAGCAGTACTTC. Its translation: CASSGLAGGPYEQYF.